The next 10 T cell receptor beta chains were all read from a single sample in a study of blood T cell repertoires in COVID-19. Using immunoSEQ multiplex PCR, the repertoire was profiled, and TCRdb retains in-frame clones only, with some absent. The sample has hundreds of thousands of clones, nearly 90% seen once. Sequenced sample: peripheral blood. These receptors came from a woman in her 40s who had recovered from COVID-19.

The gene calls are TRBV7-9 and TRBJ2-7; a possible D gene is TRBD2 (6 bases). The germline V gene has CDR1 SEHNR and CDR2 FQNEAQ (reference sequence). The CDR3 has 13 residues. The V end was cut by 4 bases, the J end by 9 bases, with 16 bases between. CDR3 sequence (DNA): TGTGCCAGCAGCTCCTCCGGAGGGGTCGGGCAGTACTTC. The encoded protein is CASSSSGGVGQYF.

The chain joins TRBV19 to TRBJ2-1, with D maybe TRBD2 (5 bases). V gave up 7 bases and J gave up 0 bases, with 10 bases separating them. The CDR3 extends over 14 amino acids. Per the germline V gene, CDR1 is LNHDA and CDR2 is SQIVND (reference sequence). In DNA form, the CDR3 reads TGTGCCAGTACCCCCGGGATCTCCTACAATGAGCAGTTCTTC. As protein: CASTPGISYNEQFF.

This rearrangement joins TRBV7-2 to TRBJ1-3, with TRBD1 identical over 7 bases. The CDR3 length is 15 residues. After removal of 5 bases from V and 2 bases from J, the junction contained 6 bases not matched to a gene. Germline V CDR1 and CDR2: SGHTA, FQGNSA. CDR3 nucleotides: TGTGCCAGCAGCCCGTTGACAGGGACTGGAAACACCATATATTTT. Translated, it gives CASSPLTGTGNTIYF.

The chain recombines TRBV7-3 with TRBJ2-3; the match to TRBD2 covers 9 bases. Germline V gene data show CDR1 as SGHTA and CDR2 as FQGTGA. The CDR3 has 16 residues. V was clipped by 5 bases and J by 2 bases; unmatched bases: 8. The CDR3 DNA sequence: TGTGCCAGCAGCATGGGACTAGCAAGACACACAGATACGCAGTATTTT. Amino acid sequence: CASSMGLARHTDTQYF.

The table lists this clone with a count of one. V is TRBV27 and J is TRBJ1-2; 10 positions agree with TRBD1. Looked up from germline, CDR1 is MNHEY and CDR2 is SMNVEV (reference sequence). The ends lost 6 bases at V and 9 bases at J; junction bases unmatched: 13. The CDR3 totals 15 residues. CDR3 sequence reads: CASRARDRGYNSYTF. The CDR3 region has the DNA TGTGCCAGCAGGGCCCGGGACAGGGGTTACAATAGCTACACCTTC.

The chain joins TRBV10-3 to TRBJ1-2, with 7 bases aligning to TRBD1. V was clipped by 6 bases and J by 6 bases; unmatched bases: 4. Germline assignment: CDR1 ENHRY and CDR2 SYGVKD. The CDR3 covers 12 residues. CDR3 coding DNA: TGTGCCATCAGCCCCACAGGGGATGGCTACACCTTC. Protein: CAISPTGDGYTF.

This chain connects TRBV5-5 to TRBJ1-3; a weak D match, TRBD1 (5 bases). Germline lookup yields CDR1 SGHKS and CDR2 YYEKEE (reference sequence). The CDR3 has 16 amino acids. V was trimmed by 4 bases and J by 0 bases, leaving 14 bases between them. This chain's CDR3 is CASSPTDFYSGNTIYF. The CDR3 DNA is TGTGCCAGCAGCCCGACAGATTTTTACTCTGGAAACACCATATATTTT.

The chain links TRBV7-2 to TRBJ1-5; 7 nucleotides agree with TRBD1. Germline CDR1 SGHTA, CDR2 FQGNSA. The CDR3 covers 15 residues. After removal of 6 bases from V and 5 bases from J, the junction contained 10 bases not matched to a gene. CDR3 loop: CASSPTTGRDQPQHF. CDR3 bases: TGTGCCAGCAGTCCCACGACAGGGCGAGATCAGCCCCAGCATTTT.

As concerns this clone: The sample contains more than one DNA sequence encoding this CDR3. This chain joins TRBV6-5 and TRBJ2-7; the D gene is possibly TRBD1 (6 bases). V shed 0 bases and J shed 1 base, with 10 bases lying between them. The CDR3 runs 15 residues. Germline assignment: CDR1 MNHEY and CDR2 SVGAGI. CDR3 DNA: TGTGCCAGCAGTTACTCGACAGGATCGTCCTACGAGCAGTACTTC. It yields the protein CASSYSTGSSYEQYF.

The CDR3, as DNA: TGTGCCAGCAGCGTAGGGGGGGACAGGGGCCACACTGAAGCTTTCTTT. It encodes CASSVGGDRGHTEAFF. The V and J genes are TRBV9 and TRBJ1-1; 10 bases agree with TRBD1. The germline gives CDR1 SGDLS, CDR2 YYNGEE. The CDR3 totals 16 residues. J lost 3 bases, V lost 0 bases, and 5 bases had no gene match.